The 30 T cell receptor beta chains below were found in one sample sequenced in a study of PD-1 blockade in classical Hodgkin lymphoma. Only in-frame clones appear in the TCRdb table, and some are missing; sequencing was by immunoSEQ multiplex PCR. The sample records about 58,000 clones, roughly 90% being singletons. Every patient was affected by relapse after autologous stem cell transplantation, while exposure to brentuximab vedotin was not uniform. The sequencing here drew on peripheral blood mononuclear cells (PBMCs), taken before the second cycle of nivolumab. The receptors stem from a human donor with classical Hodgkin lymphoma.

The genes are TRBV5-1 and TRBJ2-1, with 9 bases that match TRBD1. V lost 7 bases and J lost 5; bases outside the gene matches: 10. The CDR3 is 15 residues long. Germline-derived CDR1 and CDR2 are SGHRS and YFSETQ. CDR3 DNA: TGCGCCAGCCGGGCCGGGACAGGGTCGAACAATGAGCAGTTCTTC. Protein sequence: CASRAGTGSNNEQFF.

The chain uses TRBV18 and TRBJ2-3; D remains unclear. V was clipped by 2 bases and J by 7 bases, with 19 bases between them. Per germline, CDR1 KGHSH and CDR2 LQKENI. The CDR3 extends over 16 amino acids. The CDR3 spells CASSPMVNMQVNTQYF. CDR3 in DNA: TGTGCCAGCTCACCAATGGTGAATATGCAGGTGAATACGCAGTATTTT. Based on the CDR3 plus reference TRBV18 and TRBJ2-3, the full variable domain is NAGVMQNPRHLVRRRGQEARLRCSPMKGHSHVYWYRQLPEEGLKFMVYLQKENIIDESGMPKERFSAEFPKEGPSILRIQQVVRGDSAAYFCASSPMVNMQVNTQYFGPGTRLTVL.

V usage is TRBV6-1 and J usage is TRBJ1-5; D gene uncertain. The germline V gene has CDR1 MNHNS and CDR2 SASEGT. Trimming took off 0 bases at V and 5 bases at J, with 11 bases between the two ends. The CDR3 has 15 residues. The CDR3 DNA is TGTGCCAGCAGTGAAGCGAAGGTTCGCTATCAGCCCCAGCATTTT. This sequence encodes CASSEAKVRYQPQHF.

The CDR3 sequence: CASSYRGSNQPQHF. The CDR3 coding sequence is TGTGCCAGTAGTTACAGGGGTAGCAATCAGCCCCAGCATTTT. The chain uses TRBV19 and TRBJ1-5, with 7 bases lining up with TRBD1. Germline V gene sequence: CDR1 LNHDA, CDR2 SQIVND (reference sequence). The V gene end was trimmed by 5 bases and the J gene end by 0 bases; junction bases not matched to a gene: 1. The CDR3 loop spans 14 amino acids. The variable domain in full, with the rest retrieved from reference TRBV19 and TRBJ1-5, is DGGITQSPKYLFRKEGQNVTLSCEQNLNHDAMYWYRQDPGQGLRLIYYSQIVNDFQKGDIAEGYSVSREKKESFPLTVTSAQKNPTAFYLCASSYRGSNQPQHFGDGTRLSIL.

J is TRBJ2-5 and V is TRBV28, with 9 bases that match TRBD2. Germline lookup yields CDR1 MDHEN and CDR2 SYDVKM. The CDR3 is 16 residues long. J was trimmed by 5 bases and V by 7 bases; bases with no gene match: 14. CDR3 amino acids: CASTPQGTSLPETQYF. In nucleotides, the CDR3 is TGTGCCAGCACTCCCCAGGGGACTAGCCTGCCTGAGACCCAGTACTTC. The full variable domain, in which reference TRBV28 and TRBJ2-5 provide the parts outside the CDR3, is DVKVTQSSRYLVKRTGEKVFLECVQDMDHENMFWYRQDPGLGLRLIYFSYDVKMKEKGDIPEGYSVSREKKERFSLILESASTNQTSMYLCASTPQGTSLPETQYFGPGTRLLVL.

V gene TRBV5-1 combines with J gene TRBJ2-5; 7 bases line up with TRBD1. This CDR3 spans 14 amino acids. Germline lookup yields CDR1 SGHRS and CDR2 YFSETQ. Trimming removed 6 bases from V and 2 bases from J; junction bases left unmatched: 7. CDR3 in amino acids: CASKTTGAQETQYF. CDR3 nucleotides: TGCGCCAGCAAAACAACAGGGGCGCAAGAGACCCAGTACTTC.

The table lists this clone with a count of one. V and J are TRBV6-1 and TRBJ2-2; 11 positions agree with TRBD1. With 4 bases clipped from V and 4 bases from J, the junction kept 8 bases outside the gene matches. Germline values: CDR1 MNHNS, CDR2 SASEGT. This CDR3 contains 17 residues. CDR3 protein: CASSAGLGTGGTGELFF. As DNA, the CDR3 is TGTGCCAGCAGTGCGGGTCTCGGGACAGGGGGCACCGGGGAGCTGTTTTTT.

Here the CDR3 reads CASSLGASSGRSYEQYF. DNA for the CDR3: TGTGCCAGCAGCTTAGGGGCCTCCAGCGGGAGGTCTTACGAGCAGTACTTC. This chain connects TRBV7-9 to TRBJ2-7, with 9 nucleotides matching TRBD2. Germline V lookup: CDR1 SEHNR, CDR2 FQNEAQ (reference sequence). Trimming took 1 base from V and 4 from J; bases not matched to a gene: 11. This CDR3 comprises 17 residues.

The DNA of the CDR3 is TGTGCCAGCAGTACAGGGGGCGCAAGAACTAATTCACCCCTCCACTTT. Its translation: CASSTGGARTNSPLHF. The chain uses TRBV25-1 and TRBJ1-6; the match to TRBD1 covers 9 bases. Germline V gives CDR1 MGHDK, CDR2 SYGVNS. The CDR3 loop spans 16 amino acids. V shed 5 bases and J 6 bases; nucleotides not matched to a gene: 8.

The chain combines TRBV30 with TRBJ2-3; 8 nucleotides agree with TRBD2. Germline CDR1 GTSNPN, CDR2 SVGIG (reference sequence). V lost 4 bases and J lost 0; bases outside the gene matches: 3. The CDR3 is made up of 14 amino acids. The CDR3 nucleotides are TGTGCCTGGAACGGGGGGGTTAGCACAGATACGCAGTATTTT. Protein product: CAWNGGVSTDTQYF.

The rearrangement links TRBV6-4 to TRBJ1-2; 8 nucleotides align to TRBD1. The CDR3 consists of 17 residues. From germline, CDR1 is MRHNA and CDR2 SNTAGT. The ends lost 4 bases at V and 4 bases at J; junction bases unmatched: 14. CDR3 nucleotide sequence: TGTGCCAGCAGTGGGCCTTCGGACAGGGTACTCCTCTATGGCTACACCTTC. It codes for CASSGPSDRVLLYGYTF.

This chain connects TRBV7-9 to TRBJ2-7, with 9 positions matching TRBD1. CDR3 length: 14 residues. V shed 5 bases, J shed 6 bases, and the junction held 8 bases outside the gene matches. Germline CDR1 is SEHNR and CDR2 is FQNEAQ (reference sequence). The CDR3 loop is CASSPDRGSFEQYF. The DNA of the CDR3 is TGTGCCAGCAGCCCTGACAGGGGGTCTTTCGAGCAGTACTTC.

The rearrangement links TRBV6-1 to TRBJ2-5, with TRBD2 matching over 11 bases. V was pared by 4 bases and J by 5 bases, with 12 bases of the junction left unmatched. Per germline, CDR1 MNHNS and CDR2 SASEGT. The CDR3 is 17 residues long. CDR3 coding DNA: TGTGCCAGCAGTGGGGGGTTTGGGACTAGCGGTCTTGAGACCCAGTACTTC. It translates to CASSGGFGTSGLETQYF.

This chain links TRBV4-2 with TRBJ1-1; D is perhaps TRBD1 (5 bases). CDR1 LGHNA and CDR2 YNFKEQ come from the germline V gene. The V and J ends lost 0 bases and 1 base respectively, with 9 bases between them. CDR3 length equals 15 residues. The chain's CDR3 is CASSQDWGANTEAFF. CDR3 sequence (DNA): TGTGCCAGCAGCCAAGATTGGGGCGCGAACACTGAAGCTTTCTTT.

This clone was seen a single time. The chain links TRBV19 to TRBJ2-7, with 8 bases aligning to TRBD1. Unmatched junction bases numbered 2, after V lost 3 bases and J lost 4 bases. The germline V gene encodes CDR1 LNHDA and CDR2 SQIVND (reference sequence). This CDR3 has 13 residues. CDR3: CASSITGGYEQYF. The CDR3 DNA reads as TGTGCCAGTAGTATCACAGGGGGATACGAGCAGTACTTC.

This chain joins TRBV19 and TRBJ2-7; D could derive from TRBD1 or TRBD2 (5 bases each). This CDR3 region has 14 residues. Per the germline V gene, CDR1 is LNHDA and CDR2 is SQIVND (reference sequence). V lost 9 bases and J 1 base, leaving 16 bases between the germline ends. The chain's CDR3 is CASGTGTESYEQYF. The CDR3 nucleotides are TGTGCCAGCGGGACCGGGACGGAGTCCTACGAGCAGTACTTC. Full variable domain (outside the CDR3, taken from reference TRBV19 and TRBJ2-7): DGGITQSPKYLFRKEGQNVTLSCEQNLNHDAMYWYRQDPGQGLRLIYYSQIVNDFQKGDIAEGYSVSREKKESFPLTVTSAQKNPTAFYLCASGTGTESYEQYFGPGTRLTVT.

The V call is TRBV5-1, the J call TRBJ2-3; 9 nucleotides line up with TRBD2. Germline CDR1 reads SGHRS; CDR2 reads YFSETQ. V was pared by 4 bases and J by 5 bases, with 11 bases of the junction left unmatched. This CDR3 comprises 16 residues. The CDR3 DNA sequence: TGCGCCAGCAGCCTTGGTGTAGCGGGAGAGGTAGATACGCAGTATTTT. Amino acids: CASSLGVAGEVDTQYF.

The J gene is TRBJ2-7, the V gene TRBV29-1; TRBD2 matches at 11 bases. Germline V gene sequence: CDR1 SQVTM, CDR2 ANQGSEA. V shed 4 bases and J 10 bases; nucleotides not matched to a gene: 9. The CDR3 length is 13 residues. CDR3 residues: CSVVLAGGPTQYF. The DNA for the CDR3 is TGCAGCGTTGTCCTAGCGGGAGGACCCACCCAGTACTTC.

This clone appeared a single time. The chain combines TRBV23-1 with TRBJ2-2, with D perhaps matching TRBD2 (5 bases). TRBV23-1 belongs to the ORF category, with a function that is uncertain. Trimming cost V 4 bases and J 1 base, with 13 bases left between them. This CDR3 region has 16 residues. The CDR3: CASSRPREGNTGELFF. CDR3 sequence (DNA): TGCGCCAGCAGTCGGCCGCGAGAGGGGAACACCGGGGAGCTGTTTTTT.

DNA of the CDR3: TGTGCCAGTGGGACAGGGAGAACCGCCGGGGAGCTGTTTTTT. As protein: CASGTGRTAGELFF. The V call is TRBV19, the J call TRBJ2-2; 9 positions match TRBD1. The CDR3 contains 14 residues. With 8 bases clipped from V and 6 bases from J, the junction kept 7 bases outside the gene matches. Per germline, CDR1 LNHDA and CDR2 SQIVND (reference sequence).

This clone appeared a single time. The chain links TRBV18 to TRBJ1-1; D is undetermined. V lost 3 bases and J lost 1, with 9 bases in between. Per the germline V gene, CDR1 is KGHSH and CDR2 is LQKENI. This CDR3 spans 14 amino acids. DNA of the CDR3: TGTGCCAGCTCACCGAGCCACGGGAACACTGAAGCTTTCTTT. Translated: CASSPSHGNTEAFF.

V is TRBV1 and J is TRBJ2-3; the table's D call TRBD1 went unverified against the DNA. TRBV1 is a pseudogene. The CDR3 runs 19 residues. The CDR3 DNA reads TGCACCAGCAGCCAAGGCCTTTTCGGGACAGGGGGACGGACAGATACGCAGTATTTT. Protein: CTSSQGLFGTGGRTDTQYF.

The chain uses TRBV7-7 and TRBJ2-5; the D gene is possibly TRBD2 (6 bases). Germline V gene sequence: CDR1 SSHAT, CDR2 FNYEAQ (reference sequence). The CDR3 has 15 amino acids. Trimming took 5 bases from V and 5 from J, leaving 18 bases between them. CDR3 sequence: CASSDNRGSQETQYF. The CDR3 bases are TGTGCCAGCAGCGATAATCGGGGGTCTCAGGAGACCCAGTACTTC.

J is TRBJ2-5 and V is TRBV27, with 8 bases matching TRBD1. The CDR3 runs to 14 residues. V trimming: 6 bases; J trimming: 2 bases; junction bases outside the gene matches: 5. CDR1 MNHEY and CDR2 SMNVEV come from the germline V gene (reference sequence). CDR3 nucleotide sequence: TGTGCCAGCAGCAGGTGGACAGGGCAAGAGACCCAGTACTTC. It translates to CASSRWTGQETQYF.

V gene TRBV27 combines with J gene TRBJ1-4, with 10 bases that match TRBD1. J gave up 6 bases and V 8 bases, and 6 bases lay outside the gene matches. Germline lookup yields CDR1 MNHEY and CDR2 SMNVEV (reference sequence). The CDR3 has 14 amino acids. CDR3 sequence (DNA): TGTGCCAGCCGGTATGGGACAGGGGATGAAAAACTGTTTTTT. This encodes CASRYGTGDEKLFF.

V is TRBV5-5 and J is TRBJ1-2; D perhaps matches TRBD1 (5 bases). Per the germline V gene, CDR1 is SGHKS and CDR2 is YYEKEE (reference sequence). Trimming stripped 4 bases from V and 7 bases from J, with 17 bases between. This CDR3 has 14 amino acids. The CDR3 reads CASSPGEGSSGYTF. In nucleotides, the CDR3 is TGTGCCAGCAGCCCGGGGGAGGGGTCCAGTGGCTACACCTTC.

The gene calls are TRBV27 and TRBJ2-7; unclear D gene. The ends were cut back, 5 bases at V and 3 bases at J, with 23 bases in the middle. This CDR3 region has 17 residues. Germline loops: CDR1 MNHEY, CDR2 SMNVEV (reference sequence). The CDR3 sequence is CASSPQPTSGLNYEQYF. For the CDR3, the DNA is TGTGCCAGCAGTCCCCAACCGACCAGTGGGCTCAACTACGAGCAGTACTTC.

The CDR3 nucleotides read TGTGCCAGCAGCAGACATAGACAGGACTACAATGAGCAGTTCTTC. Translating it yields CASSRHRQDYNEQFF. The chain recombines TRBV7-9 with TRBJ2-1, with D possibly TRBD1 on 6 matching bases. V shed 5 bases and J shed 3 bases, with 14 bases lying between them. The germline V gene has CDR1 SEHNR and CDR2 FQNEAQ (reference sequence). The CDR3 loop spans 15 amino acids. Full variable domain (rest looked up from reference TRBV7-9 and TRBJ2-1): DTGVSQNPRHKITKRGQNVTFRCDPISEHNRLYWYRQTLGQGPEFLTYFQNEAQLEKSRLLSDRFSAERPKGSFSTLEIQRTEQGDSAMYLCASSRHRQDYNEQFFGPGTRLTVL.

The chain carries TRBV9 and TRBJ1-1, with D possibly TRBD1 on 6 matching bases. Germline CDR1 and CDR2: SGDLS and YYNGEE. The CDR3 has 14 residues. Trimming removed 0 bases from V and 7 bases from J, with 13 bases in between. In DNA form, the CDR3 reads TGTGCCAGCAGCGTAGCTTCCGGCAGGGGTGAAGCTTTCTTT. This gives the protein CASSVASGRGEAFF. Looking up the rest from reference TRBV9 and TRBJ1-1 gives the full variable domain: DSGVTQTPKHLITATGQRVTLRCSPRSGDLSVYWYQQSLDQGLQFLIQYYNGEERAKGNILERFSAQQFPDLHSELNLSSLELGDSALYFCASSVASGRGEAFFGQGTRLTVV.

The CDR3 DNA sequence: TGTGCCAGCAGCTCCCAGGGCTTCGAGCAGTACTTC. Translated: CASSSQGFEQYF. The rearrangement links TRBV11-2 to TRBJ2-7; tentative D call: TRBD1 (5 bases). Germline CDR1 and CDR2: SGHAT and FQNNGV. This CDR3 comprises 12 residues. V was trimmed by 4 bases and J by 6 bases, leaving 10 bases between them. The full variable domain, completed using reference TRBV11-2 and TRBJ2-7, is EAGVAQSPRYKIIEKRQSVAFWCNPISGHATLYWYQQILGQGPKLLIQFQNNGVVDDSQLPKDRFSAERLKGVDSTLKIQPAKLEDSAVYLCASSSQGFEQYFGPGTRLTVT.